This is a list of T cell receptor beta chains from one sample in a study of blood T cells in healthy people across ages. TCRdb itself ran the 5' RACE reads through MiXCR, one entry per CDR3 protein. This sample has around 1.7 million distinct CDR3 sequences, with 28% found just once. Material: blood. Source of these receptors: a young woman in good health. The CDR3 runs from the conserved cysteine through the conserved F or W. A D gene is named only where the DNA matches it firmly. Size values are once, few and many counts, or a class for expanded clones, and some rows have none.

d_call	v_call	cdr3_length	clone_size	j_call	cdr3_nt	cdr3_aa
-	TRBV12-3/TRBV12-4	11	-	TRBJ2-2	TGTGCCAGCAGTTTAAAGGGGGAGCTGTTTTTT	CASSLKGELFF
-	TRBV29-1	11	few	TRBJ1-4	TGCAGCGTTGAGGAGACCAATTGTGTGTTTTTT	CSVEETNCVFF
-	TRBV2	13	-	TRBJ2-3	TGTGCCAGCGAACGGGATTCCGGGGATACGCAGTATTTT	CASERDSGDTQYF
-	TRBV5-1	13	-	TRBJ1-4	TGCGCCAGCAGCTTGGGGTGGAAAGAAAAACTGTTTTTT	CASSLGWKEKLFF
-	TRBV15	14	-	TRBJ2-7	TGTGCCACCAGCAGAGTCGCCCCTGCCTACGAGCAGTACTTC	CATSRVAPAYEQYF
-	TRBV20-1	15	few	TRBJ2-1	TGCAGTGCCAAAACCCCGGGACTGGCCTACAATGAGCAGTTCTTC	CSAKTPGLAYNEQFF
-	TRBV27	14	-	TRBJ2-4	TGTGCCAGCAAACGAGTGGGACCTCAAGGGTTTCAGTACTTC	CASKRVGPQGFQYF
-	TRBV4-1	14	few	TRBJ2-3	TGCGCCAGCAGCCAAGAATACGTGGGTGATGCGCAGTATTTT	CASSQEYVGDAQYF
-	TRBV29-1	14	-	TRBJ2-1	TGCAGCGTTGAATCCCTCCGGGGGTACAATGAGCAGTTCTTC	CSVESLRGYNEQFF
TRBD2	TRBV12-3/TRBV12-4	14	few	TRBJ2-7	TGTGCCAGCGGTAATAGCGGGAGCGTATACGAGCAGTACTTC	CASGNSGSVYEQYF
-	TRBV19	12	-	TRBJ1-2	TGTGCCAGTACGAAAGGGAACTATGGCTACACCTTC	CASTKGNYGYTF
TRBD1	TRBV19	14	-	TRBJ1-5	TGTGCCAGTAGTATCGGGACAGGCAATCAGCCCCAGCATTTT	CASSIGTGNQPQHF
TRBD1	TRBV12-5	18	once	TRBJ2-7	TGTACTAGTGGCTCAACCCGGACCGGGACAGAAAACACAGATACGCAGTACTTC	CTSGSTRTGTENTDTQYF
-	TRBV5-5	14	-	TRBJ2-1	TGTGCCGGCAGCTCTAGGTCTGTTTACAATGAGCAGTTCTTC	CAGSSRSVYNEQFF
-	TRBV20-1	11	few	TRBJ2-7	TGCAGTGCTAGTTCCAGGGACGAGCAGTACTTC	CSASSRDEQYF
TRBD2	TRBV10-3	15	many	TRBJ2-7	TGTGCCATCAGTGAGGGGACTAGCGGTTCCTACGAGCAGTACTTC	CAISEGTSGSYEQYF
-	TRBV5-1	15	-	TRBJ1-2	TGCGCCAGCAGCTTGGCCGGGGGACTAGGAGAGGGCCACACCTTC	CASSLAGGLGEGHTF
-	TRBV4-3	16	-	TRBJ2-7	TGCGCCAGCAGCCAAGCAGGGACCCTGGGAACCTGCGAGCAGTACTTC	CASSQAGTLGTCEQYF
-	TRBV5-1	16	many	TRBJ2-3	TGCGCCAGCAGCTTTGGGGCCGATGCTTCCACAGATACGCAGTATTTT	CASSFGADASTDTQYF
TRBD2	TRBV18	15	-	TRBJ2-7	TGTACCAGCTCACCAGCAGCGGGAGGCTCCTACGAGCAGTACTTC	CTSSPAAGGSYEQYF
-	TRBV28	12	-	TRBJ1-4	TGTGCCAGCAGTTTGCAGAGGGGACCAGTGTTTTTT	CASSLQRGPVFF
-	TRBV7-6	14	once	TRBJ2-5	TGTGCCAGCAGCTTAGTATTCTCGGGGGAGACCCAGTACTTC	CASSLVFSGETQYF
TRBD1	TRBV18	16	-	TRBJ2-4	TGTGCCAGCTCCCCAGACAGGGATGGAGCCAAAAACATTCAGTACTTC	CASSPDRDGAKNIQYF
-	TRBV28	14	-	TRBJ1-5	TGTGCCAGCACCCAGGGTCAATCCAGTCAGCCCCAGCATTTT	CASTQGQSSQPQHF
-	TRBV7-2	16	-	TRBJ2-3	TGTGCCAGCAGCTTAGTCAGCGGGCCTGGCACAGATACGCAGTATTTT	CASSLVSGPGTDTQYF
TRBD1	TRBV14	15	-	TRBJ1-4	TGTGCCAGCAGCCAACAACAGGGGACTAATGAAAAACTGTTTTTT	CASSQQQGTNEKLFF
-	TRBV20-1	14	-	TRBJ1-1	TGCAGTGCTAGAGCTCCGGGAGTGAACACTGAAGCTTTCTTT	CSARAPGVNTEAFF
TRBD1	TRBV29-1	15	-	TRBJ2-3	TGCAGCGTTGAATGGACAGGGGAGTACACAGATATGCAGTATTTT	CSVEWTGEYTDMQYF
-	TRBV7-9	11	-	TRBJ1-2	TGTGCCAGCGGCCCAGGGGATGGCTACACCTTC	CASGPGDGYTF
-	TRBV4-1	17	many	TRBJ2-1	TGCGCCAGCAGCCAAGTGGGGACGTCTAGCTCCTACAATGAGCAGTTCTTC	CASSQVGTSSSYNEQFF
-	TRBV20-1	15	-	TRBJ1-2	TGCAGTGCTAGAGATCCGTTTCGGTGGGACTATGGCTACACCTTC	CSARDPFRWDYGYTF
TRBD1	TRBV25-1	13	few	TRBJ1-2	TGTGCCACCAGCAGGACAGGGAGTATTGGCTACACCTTC	CATSRTGSIGYTF
-	TRBV12-3/TRBV12-4	14	once	TRBJ2-1	TGTGCCAGCAGTTTACATGGGAGGCACGGTGAGCAGTTCTTC	CASSLHGRHGEQFF
-	TRBV20-1	14	few	TRBJ2-1	TGCAGTGCTAGAGATGGGTCAGGGTCGGATGAGCAGTTCTTC	CSARDGSGSDEQFF
-	TRBV4-1	15	few	TRBJ2-3	TGCGCCAGCATCCCCGAGGTAGCGGACACAGATACGCAGTATTTT	CASIPEVADTDTQYF
-	TRBV4-3	15	many	TRBJ2-7	TGCGCCAGCAGCCAGGCTACCGGGGTCCCCTACGAGCAGTACTTC	CASSQATGVPYEQYF
-	TRBV12-3/TRBV12-4	14	-	TRBJ1-1	TGTGCCAGCAGGAAGCCGGGAGGGTGGACTGAAGCTTTCTTT	CASRKPGGWTEAFF
TRBD2	TRBV29-1	17	many	TRBJ2-7	TGCAGCGTTGAAGTCTTCCCGGGACTAGCGGGGGGTTACGAGCAGTACTTC	CSVEVFPGLAGGYEQYF
-	TRBV7-2	15	few	TRBJ1-1	TGTGCCAGCAGCCAGGGGTCTGGGGTGAGCACTGAAGCTTTCTTT	CASSQGSGVSTEAFF
-	TRBV7-2	15	many	TRBJ1-1	TGTGCCAGCAGCTTTCCGGGGGTCGGGGGCACTGAAGCTTTCTTT	CASSFPGVGGTEAFF
-	TRBV5-6	13	many	TRBJ2-4	TGTGCCAGCAGCTTTCCGACGCAAAGTCCTCAGTACTTC	CASSFPTQSPQYF
-	TRBV12-3/TRBV12-4	16	once	TRBJ2-7	TGTGCCAGCAGTCCCGGGACGAGTGGGGGTGTCTTCGAGCAGTACTTC	CASSPGTSGGVFEQYF
TRBD2	TRBV7-2	14	-	TRBJ2-7	TGTGCCAGCAGCGTCTTAGCGGGAGCCTACGAGCAGTACTTC	CASSVLAGAYEQYF
-	TRBV6-5	12	many	TRBJ2-4	TGTGCCAGCAGCCACCCGCAAAACATTCAGTACTTC	CASSHPQNIQYF
TRBD1	TRBV10-3	14	few	TRBJ1-1	TGTGCCATCAGTTCCGGGACAGGGTTCACTGAAGCTTTCTTT	CAISSGTGFTEAFF
-	TRBV10-3	21	-	TRBJ2-6	TGTGCCATCAGTGAGTCTCGGGGGGCCTCTAGCCGCTACTCTGGGGCCAACATCCTGACTTTC	CAISESRGASSRYSGANILTF
-	TRBV29-1	14	few	TRBJ2-1	TGCAGCGTTGAGGGTCAGTACTCCTACAATGAGCAGTTCTTC	CSVEGQYSYNEQFF
TRBD2	TRBV20-1	15	many	TRBJ2-7	TGCAGTGCTAGTCATCTTGGCGCGGGGGCCTACGAGCAGTACTTC	CSASHLGAGAYEQYF
TRBD2	TRBV5-4	18	-	TRBJ2-1	TGTGCCAGCAGCTCCGGGACTAGCGGAACCAGCTCCTACAATGAGCAGTTCTTC	CASSSGTSGTSSYNEQFF
-	TRBV29-1	12	-	TRBJ2-5	TGCAGCGTTGACAGCTTTGGAGAGACCCAGTACTTC	CSVDSFGETQYF
-	TRBV3-1	13	few	TRBJ2-5	TGTGCCAGCAGCCAAGGAGGGGGGCAGGCCCAGTACTTC	CASSQGGGQAQYF
-	TRBV4-1	13	-	TRBJ2-1	TGCGCCAGCAGCCAAAGGGATGGGCTCGAGCAGTTCTTC	CASSQRDGLEQFF
-	TRBV29-1	14	few	TRBJ1-1	TGCAGCGTGGCGGGTCCGATAAAGGGGGCTGAAGCTTTCTTT	CSVAGPIKGAEAFF
-	TRBV2	14	few	TRBJ2-3	TGTGCCAGCATGGGACCATCGGCTAGAGATACGCAGTATTTT	CASMGPSARDTQYF
-	TRBV29-1	14	-	TRBJ2-7	TGCAGCGTTGAACTGCGGGGGCACACCTACGAGCAGTACTTC	CSVELRGHTYEQYF
-	TRBV20-1	14	-	TRBJ1-5	TGCAGTGCATCGACAGGAGGGGGCAATCAGCCCCAGCATTTT	CSASTGGGNQPQHF
TRBD1	TRBV7-9	15	few	TRBJ1-4	TGTGCCAGCAGCCAGCAGGGGGCGGCCAATGAAAAACTGTTTTTT	CASSQQGAANEKLFF